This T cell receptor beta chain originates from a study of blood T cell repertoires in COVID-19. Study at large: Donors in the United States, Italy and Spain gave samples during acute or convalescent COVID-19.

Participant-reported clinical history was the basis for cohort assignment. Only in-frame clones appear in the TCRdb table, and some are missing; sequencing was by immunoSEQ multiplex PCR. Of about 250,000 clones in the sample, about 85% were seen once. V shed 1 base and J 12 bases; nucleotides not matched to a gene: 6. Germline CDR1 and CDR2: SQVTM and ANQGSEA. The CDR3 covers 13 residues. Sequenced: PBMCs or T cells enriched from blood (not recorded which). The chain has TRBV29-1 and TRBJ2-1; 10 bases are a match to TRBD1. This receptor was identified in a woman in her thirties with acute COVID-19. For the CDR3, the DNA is TGCAGCGTTGAAGCCGACAGGGGGCAGAGGCAGTTCTTC. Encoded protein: CSVEADRGQRQFF.